The 17 T cell receptor beta chains below come from one sample, sequenced in a study of shared clonotypes between healthy human individuals (dated by TCRdb to about 2020). Library prep was done by the immunoSEQ multiplex PCR assay. In its TCRdb copy, this immuneACCESS table keeps in-frame sequences only and misses some clones. Where compared with another copy, unresolved V genes explain less than half of these, and the others have no known cause. The sample contains about 1.1 million clones, around three quarters of them found a single time. Approximately 0.95% of the sample is taken by the ten largest. Sequenced material: memory CD4+ T cells from PBMCs. Reading the label with the study, this specimen's cell subset or site is: CD45RA-negative fraction. Receptors were obtained from a man aged 18 to 30 in good health. Some clones in this sample may be carry-over from other donors' samples.

A single count supports this clone. The V call is TRBV2, the J call TRBJ2-3; TRBD2 agrees at 9 bases. This CDR3 has 16 amino acids. The V segment lost 6 bases and the J segment 4 bases; nucleotides outside the gene matches: 11. Germline-derived CDR1 and CDR2 are SNHLY and FYNNEI. CDR3 protein: CASSPGASGNADTQYF. For the CDR3, the DNA is TGTGCCAGCAGCCCCGGGGCTAGCGGGAACGCAGATACGCAGTATTTT.

The table lists this clone with a few counts. The V call is TRBV2, the J call TRBJ1-1; D remains ambiguous. Germline V gene sequence: CDR1 SNHLY, CDR2 FYNNEI. This CDR3 has 14 amino acids. Deletions cut 6 bases from V and 5 bases from J, with 16 bases between. The CDR3 sequence is CASRRREVPTEAFF. CDR3 in DNA: TGTGCCAGCAGGAGAAGGGAGGTCCCGACTGAAGCTTTCTTT.

The V and J genes are TRBV4-1 and TRBJ1-5; TRBD1 matches at 9 bases. Trimming removed 0 bases from V and 4 bases from J; junction bases left unmatched: 4. This CDR3 region has 16 residues. The V gene's germline CDR1 is MGHRA and CDR2 YSYEKL. Written as DNA, the CDR3 is TGCGCCAGCAGCCAAGACGCCGGGACAGGGAATCAGCCCCAGCATTTT. It translates to CASSQDAGTGNQPQHF.

The V gene is TRBV29-1, the J gene TRBJ2-5; tentatively, D is TRBD2 (5 bases). CDR3 length: 12 amino acids. In germline, CDR1 is SQVTM, CDR2 ANQGSEA. Trimming stripped 5 bases from V and 5 bases from J, with 12 bases between. The CDR3 DNA follows: TGCAGCGTTTCGGGGTTAAGGGAGACCCAGTACTTC. Translating it yields CSVSGLRETQYF.

The chain has TRBV29-1 and TRBJ2-2, with D possibly being TRBD1 (6 bases). CDR1 SQVTM and CDR2 ANQGSEA come from the germline V gene. Trimming left V 4 bases short and J 4 bases short, with 7 bases between. The CDR3 is 12 residues long. CDR3 DNA sequence: TGCAGCGTTGCAGGGGCCACCGGGGAGCTGTTTTTT. Amino acids: CSVAGATGELFF.

On this clone itself: Different DNA sequences within this sample yield the same CDR3. This sequence joins TRBV11-3 and TRBJ2-5; 7 nucleotides match TRBD1. CDR1 SGHNT and CDR2 YENEEA come from the germline V gene. Trimming removed 1 base from V and 5 bases from J; junction bases left unmatched: 7. This CDR3 comprises 15 residues. The CDR3 region has the DNA TGTGCCAGCAGCTTAGGCCAGGGGGAGCAGGAGACCCAGTACTTC. It is translated as CASSLGQGEQETQYF.

In this sample, this clone turned up once. The chain is built from TRBV5-1 and TRBJ2-5, with TRBD2 matching over 7 bases. V gave up 2 bases and J gave up 5 bases; unmatched junction bases: 9. Germline CDR1 SGHRS, CDR2 YFSETQ. The CDR3 spans 15 residues. The CDR3 nucleotides read TGCGCCAGCAGCTTAGGCCTAGCGGTTTGGGAGACCCAGTACTTC. Its protein is CASSLGLAVWETQYF.

As to this clone: The sample has other DNA sequences that encode this CDR3 too. The CDR3 spells CAWGGGETQYF. The CDR3 DNA reads as TGTGCCTGGGGTGGGGGGGAGACCCAGTACTTC. J is TRBJ2-5 and V is TRBV30; maybe TRBD2 (6 bases). The CDR3 length is 11 residues. Germline CDR1 and CDR2: GTSNPN and SVGIG (reference sequence). The ends were cut back, 5 bases at V and 5 bases at J, with 9 bases in the middle.

The chain recombines TRBV28 with TRBJ1-4, with D possibly matching TRBD1 (6 bases). V was trimmed by 5 bases and J by 7 bases, leaving 14 bases between them. Germline V gene data show CDR1 as MDHEN and CDR2 as SYDVKM. The CDR3 has 14 residues. CDR3 residues: CASSTGRGSEKLFF. For the CDR3, the DNA is TGTGCCAGCAGTACCGGCAGGGGATCTGAAAAACTGTTTTTT.

The chain employs TRBV28 and TRBJ2-5; TRBD2 agrees at 15 bases. With 4 bases clipped from V and 6 bases from J, the junction kept 9 bases outside the gene matches. Per germline, CDR1 MDHEN and CDR2 SYDVKM. The CDR3 contains 17 residues. The CDR3, as DNA: TGTGCCAGCAGTTATGGACTAGCGGGAGGGCCCGCGAAGACCCAGTACTTC. Translation: CASSYGLAGGPAKTQYF.

This sequence joins TRBV11-2 and TRBJ2-1; the match to TRBD2 covers 10 bases. Unmatched junction bases numbered 9, after V lost 1 base and J lost 9 bases. CDR3 size: 16 residues. Germline CDR1 and CDR2: SGHAT and FQNNGV. The CDR3 loop reads CASSLGRMIAGGEQFF. The CDR3 DNA reads as TGTGCCAGCAGCTTAGGGAGGATGATAGCGGGAGGTGAGCAGTTCTTC.

CDR3 protein: CATGLIDHTDTQYF. Here the CDR3 DNA reads TGTGCCACAGGATTGATAGACCACACAGATACGCAGTATTTT. The J gene is TRBJ2-3, the V gene TRBV2; D uncertain. CDR1 SNHLY and CDR2 FYNNEI come from the germline V gene. This CDR3 has 14 amino acids. The V gene lost 10 bases and the J gene lost 2 bases, with 16 bases spanning the gap.

This clone was recorded once. The chain has TRBV11-2 and TRBJ1-2, with unresolved D. Germline lookup yields CDR1 SGHAT and CDR2 FQNNGV. The V end lost 0 bases, the J end lost 0 bases, and 11 bases lay between the germline ends. The CDR3 contains 16 residues. CDR3 protein: CASSLDSGLPNYGYTF. In DNA form, the CDR3 reads TGTGCCAGCAGCTTAGATTCAGGTCTCCCTAACTATGGCTACACCTTC. The whole variable domain, filled in from reference TRBV11-2 and TRBJ1-2, reads EAGVAQSPRYKIIEKRQSVAFWCNPISGHATLYWYQQILGQGPKLLIQFQNNGVVDDSQLPKDRFSAERLKGVDSTLKIQPAKLEDSAVYLCASSLDSGLPNYGYTFGSGTRLTVV.

Concerning this clone: With a much larger clone just one base away, this may be a read error. J is TRBJ1-3 and V is TRBV30; 11 bases are a match to TRBD2. Judging by the DNA end, TRBJ2-2 fits better; the J call may be wrong. CDR3 length: 17 residues. The germline V gene encodes CDR1 GTSNPN and CDR2 SVGIG (reference sequence). The CDR3, as DNA: TGTGCCTCAAACCCGACTAGCGGGATGGTTCGCACCGGGGAGCTGTTTTTT. Its protein product is CASNPTSGMVRTGELFF.

Remarks on this clone: This sample includes further DNA sequences coding for the same CDR3. The chain uses TRBV5-1 and TRBJ1-4; the match to TRBD1 covers 11 bases. CDR3 size: 15 residues. J was trimmed by 8 bases and V by 4 bases; bases with no gene match: 7. In germline, CDR1 is SGHRS, CDR2 YFSETQ. CDR3 protein: CASSLTGTGGEKLFF. The DNA of the CDR3 is TGCGCCAGCAGCCTGACCGGGACAGGGGGGGAAAAACTGTTTTTT.

A single count supports this clone. CDR3 residues: CASSILVGHSSYNEQFF. CDR3 coding DNA: TGTGCCAGCTCAATCCTTGTAGGGCACAGCTCCTACAATGAGCAGTTCTTC. The genes are TRBV18 and TRBJ2-1; D remains ambiguous. This CDR3 has 17 amino acids. The V end was cut by 5 bases, the J end by 0 bases, with 17 bases between. Germline-derived CDR1 and CDR2 are KGHSH and LQKENI.

Here the CDR3 reads CASRTGTHWEQYF. The CDR3, as DNA: TGTGCCAGCAGGACTGGGACTCACTGGGAGCAGTACTTC. The V and J genes are TRBV6-5 and TRBJ2-7, with a weak D call TRBD2 (6 bases). The CDR3 extends over 13 amino acids. Germline CDR1 reads MNHEY; CDR2 reads SVGAGI. Trimming left V 6 bases short and J 7 bases short, with 16 bases between.